The rows below give T cell receptor beta chains drawn from one sample of a study of T cells after yellow fever vaccination. TCRdb processed the 5' RACE reads anew with MiXCR; each CDR3 protein has one entry. The sample includes about 26,000 distinct CDR3 sequences, 4.5% of them seen just once. The starting material was PBMCs, either bulk or a sorted T-cell subset (CD4+, CD8+, memory, or dextramer-sorted; not recorded which), obtained on the day of the yellow fever booster vaccination. These receptors were obtained from a man younger than 35 who received the YFV17D yellow fever vaccine. Both conserved end residues are part of each CDR3. The order of the fields is D gene, J gene, clone size, V gene, CDR3 protein, CDR3 DNA. The D gene is left open where the match is weak. Clone size is stated in some rows and not others, as once, few, many or a class when expanded.

>TRBD1|TRBJ2-5|many|TRBV5-1
CASTPDRDQETQYF
TGCGCCAGCACTCCCGACAGGGACCAAGAGACCCAGTACTTC
>-|TRBJ2-4|many|TRBV5-1
CASSTVGGKNIQYF
TGCGCCAGCAGCACCGTGGGGGGCAAAAACATTCAGTACTTC
>TRBD2|TRBJ2-2|many|TRBV7-3
CASRGGDTGELFF
TGTGCCAGCAGGGGGGGGGACACCGGGGAGCTGTTTTTT
>-|TRBJ2-1|many|TRBV7-9
CASSPSKGVGEQFF
TGTGCCAGCAGCCCAAGCAAGGGGGTTGGCGAGCAGTTCTTC
>-|TRBJ1-6|many|TRBV12-3/TRBV12-4
CASSSLDGSPLHF
TGTGCCAGCAGTTCCCTGGACGGCTCACCCCTCCACTTT
>TRBD2|TRBJ2-3|few|TRBV4-2
CASSQDGPSGFTNTQYF
TGTGCCAGCAGCCAAGATGGGCCTAGCGGATTCACTAATACGCAGTATTTT
>TRBD1|TRBJ1-4|many|TRBV30
CAWSVEGAIEKLFF
TGTGCCTGGAGTGTGGAGGGGGCGATTGAAAAACTGTTTTTT
>TRBD2|TRBJ2-3|many|TRBV20-1
CSARAGASGGRFGYTQYF
TGCAGTGCTAGAGCCGGGGCTAGCGGGGGGCGATTCGGCTATACGCAGTATTTT
>TRBD1|TRBJ1-1|many|TRBV29-1
CSVGQGEAFF
TGCAGCGTGGGACAGGGTGAAGCTTTCTTT
>TRBD1|TRBJ2-1|-|TRBV4-3
CASSHSFPGQGVNEQFF
TGCGCCAGCAGCCACTCCTTCCCGGGACAGGGCGTCAATGAGCAGTTCTTC
>-|TRBJ2-1|-|TRBV11-1
CASSLVLLAREQFF
TGTGCCAGCAGCTTAGTGCTACTAGCTCGCGAGCAGTTCTTC
>-|TRBJ2-4|many|TRBV18
CASSPDILAKNIQYF
TGTGCCAGCTCACCGGACATCTTAGCCAAAAACATTCAGTACTTC
>TRBD1|TRBJ2-1|medium-sized|TRBV29-1
CSVEGGDREDNEQFF
TGCAGCGTTGAAGGGGGGGACAGGGAAGACAATGAGCAGTTCTTC
>-|TRBJ2-6|-|TRBV7-3
CASSLNPSRGANVLTF
TGTGCCAGCAGCTTAAATCCTTCTCGCGGGGCCAACGTCCTGACTTTC
>-|TRBJ2-3|many|TRBV9
CASSVGVGTDTQYF
TGTGCCAGCAGCGTAGGGGTGGGCACAGATACGCAGTATTTT
>-|TRBJ1-2|many|TRBV5-5
CASSLSGTTFGYTF
TGTGCCAGCAGCTTGTCCGGGACAACATTTGGCTACACCTTC
>-|TRBJ1-1|many|TRBV6-5
CASSSPGVKTEAFF
TGTGCCAGCAGTTCCCCGGGGGTGAAGACTGAAGCTTTCTTT
>TRBD1|TRBJ2-3|many|TRBV15
CATSFGTGSTDTQYF
TGTGCCACCAGCTTTGGGACAGGGAGCACAGATACGCAGTATTTT
>-|TRBJ2-5|-|TRBV5-4
CASSLASSGGTQYF
TGTGCCAGCAGCCTAGCCTCCTCCGGAGGGACCCAGTACTTC
>-|TRBJ1-1|many|TRBV7-9
CASSLSLGGNTEAFF
TGTGCCAGCAGCCTGAGTCTAGGGGGGAACACTGAAGCTTTCTTT